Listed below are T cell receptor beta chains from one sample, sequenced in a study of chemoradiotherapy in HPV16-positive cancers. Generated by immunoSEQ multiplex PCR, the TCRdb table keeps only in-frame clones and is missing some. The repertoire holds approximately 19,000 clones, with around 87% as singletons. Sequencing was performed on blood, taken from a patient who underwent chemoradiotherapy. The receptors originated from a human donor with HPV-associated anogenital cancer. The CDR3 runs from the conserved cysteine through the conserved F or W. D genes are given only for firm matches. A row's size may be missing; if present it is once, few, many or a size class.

CDR3: CASTQGASNYGYTF; DNA: TGTGCCAGCACACAGGGGGCAAGTAACTATGGCTACACCTTC; V: TRBV6-6; size: -; D: TRBD1; J: TRBJ1-2
CDR3: CASSFRQGGRETQYF; DNA: TGTGCCAGCAGCTTCAGACAGGGGGGGAGAGAGACCCAGTACTTC; V: TRBV5-6; size: -; D: TRBD1; J: TRBJ2-5
CDR3: CASSSAGTGGFAGELFF; DNA: TGTGCCAGCAGCTCCGCCGGGACAGGGGGTTTTGCCGGGGAGCTGTTTTTT; V: TRBV5-4; size: -; D: TRBD1; J: TRBJ2-2
CDR3: CASSQPGTSGSGELFF; DNA: TGTGCCAGCAGCCAACCCGGGACTAGCGGGTCCGGGGAGCTGTTTTTT; V: TRBV7-8; size: once; D: TRBD2; J: TRBJ2-2
CDR3: CASSPGVGNTQYF; DNA: TGTGCCAGCAGCCCCGGGGTGGGGAATACGCAGTATTTT; V: TRBV7-2; size: -; D: -; J: TRBJ2-3
CDR3: CAISESGLAGSTGELFF; DNA: TGTGCCATCAGTGAGTCGGGACTAGCGGGATCTACCGGGGAGCTGTTTTTT; V: TRBV10-3; size: -; D: TRBD2; J: TRBJ2-2
CDR3: CSASSVETQYF; DNA: TGCAGTGCCTCTAGCGTAGAGACCCAGTACTTC; V: TRBV20-1; size: -; D: -; J: TRBJ2-5
CDR3: CASSWSGGSYREQFF; DNA: TGTGCCAGCAGCTGGTCAGGGGGTTCTTATCGTGAGCAGTTCTTC; V: TRBV7-2; size: -; D: TRBD1; J: TRBJ2-1
CDR3: CASSRDETDTQYF; DNA: TGTGCCAGCAGCCGGGACGAGACAGATACGCAGTATTTT; V: TRBV6-4; size: -; D: -; J: TRBJ2-3
CDR3: CASSYQLQGPTEAFF; DNA: TGTGCCAGCAGTTATCAATTACAGGGTCCCACTGAAGCTTTCTTT; V: TRBV6-5; size: few; D: -; J: TRBJ1-1
CDR3: CASSGLAGSTGELFF; DNA: TGTGCCAGCAGCGGACTAGCGGGAAGCACCGGGGAGCTGTTTTTT; V: TRBV7-2; size: -; D: TRBD2; J: TRBJ2-2
CDR3: CASSDRGGGYNEQFF; DNA: TGTGCCAGCAGTGACCGGGGCGGGGGGTACAATGAGCAGTTCTTC; V: TRBV6-4; size: -; D: TRBD2; J: TRBJ2-1
CDR3: CASSLDPQGGGSPLHF; DNA: TGTGCCAGCAGCTTAGATCCCCAGGGAGGTGGGTCACCCCTCCACTTT; V: TRBV7-2; size: -; D: -; J: TRBJ1-6
CDR3: CASSPMTGFGSNPRFNEKLFF; DNA: TGTGCCAGCAGTCCGATGACAGGGTTTGGGTCGAACCCCCGTTTCAATGAAAAACTGTTTTTT; V: TRBV28; size: -; D: TRBD1; J: TRBJ1-4
CDR3: CASRPTGLTEAFF; DNA: TGTGCCAGCAGACCTACAGGGTTGACTGAAGCTTTCTTT; V: TRBV7-2; size: -; D: -; J: TRBJ1-1
CDR3: CASSVAGDRGTLHF; DNA: TGTGCCAGCAGCGTAGCTGGAGACAGGGGTACCCTCCACTTT; V: TRBV9; size: -; D: TRBD1; J: TRBJ1-6